This T cell receptor (beta chain) was recovered during a study of blood T cells in healthy people across ages. The CDR3 length is 13 residues. In germline, CDR1 is SQVTM, CDR2 ANQGSEA. V gave up 4 bases and J gave up 4 bases, with 10 bases separating them. A second 7 to 11 cycle PCR used barcoded and J-beta primers. Every cDNA was tagged by a template-switch adaptor with 12 random nucleotides. Per sample, CDR3-containing paired-end reads numbered at least 2.5 million. TCRdb re-called the 5' RACE reads with MiXCR, one entry per CDR3 protein. Of 850,000 to 1,000,000 distinct CDR3 sequences in the sample, 48% were seen once.

Specimen: blood. The chain uses TRBV29-1 and TRBJ2-2; D is unresolved. This TCR was sampled from a man aged 25-40 years in good health. CDR3 residues: CSVGQTLTGELFF. CDR3 nucleotides: TGCAGCGTTGGGCAGACACTCACCGGGGAGCTGTTTTTT.